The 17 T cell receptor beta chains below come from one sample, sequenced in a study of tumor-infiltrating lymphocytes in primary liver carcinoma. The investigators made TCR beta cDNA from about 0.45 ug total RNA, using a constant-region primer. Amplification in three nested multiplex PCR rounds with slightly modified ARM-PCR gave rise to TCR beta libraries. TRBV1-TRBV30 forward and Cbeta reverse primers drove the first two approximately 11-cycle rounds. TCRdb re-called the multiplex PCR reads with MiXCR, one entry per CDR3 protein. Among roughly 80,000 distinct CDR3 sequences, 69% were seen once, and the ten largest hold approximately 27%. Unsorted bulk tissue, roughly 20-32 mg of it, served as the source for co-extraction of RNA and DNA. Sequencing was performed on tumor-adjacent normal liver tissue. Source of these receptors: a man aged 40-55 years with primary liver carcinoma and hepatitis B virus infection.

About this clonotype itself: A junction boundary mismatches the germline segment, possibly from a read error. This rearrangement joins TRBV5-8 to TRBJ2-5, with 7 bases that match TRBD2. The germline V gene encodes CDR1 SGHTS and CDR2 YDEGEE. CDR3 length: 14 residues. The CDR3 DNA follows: TGTGACAGCAGCTTCGGGGCTAGCGGAGAGACCCAGTACTTC. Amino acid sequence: CDSSFGASGETQYF.

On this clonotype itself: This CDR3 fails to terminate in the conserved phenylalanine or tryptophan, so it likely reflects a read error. Written as DNA, the CDR3 is TGTGCGAGCAGCCAAGGTGTGGCCGGGGAGCTGTTTATT. It specifies CASSQGVAGELFI. This chain connects TRBV11-2 to TRBJ2-2, with D uncertain. The CDR3 consists of 13 residues. Germline CDR1 is SGHAT and CDR2 is FQNNGV.

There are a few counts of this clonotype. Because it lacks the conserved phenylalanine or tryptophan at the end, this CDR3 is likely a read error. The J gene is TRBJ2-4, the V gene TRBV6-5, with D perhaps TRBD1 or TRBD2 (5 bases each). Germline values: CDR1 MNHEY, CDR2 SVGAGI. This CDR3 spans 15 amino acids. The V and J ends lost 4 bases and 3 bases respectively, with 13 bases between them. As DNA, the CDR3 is TGTGCCAGCAGTTCCGGGGCGGCCGGCAAAAACATTCAGTACTCC. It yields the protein CASSSGAAGKNIQYS.

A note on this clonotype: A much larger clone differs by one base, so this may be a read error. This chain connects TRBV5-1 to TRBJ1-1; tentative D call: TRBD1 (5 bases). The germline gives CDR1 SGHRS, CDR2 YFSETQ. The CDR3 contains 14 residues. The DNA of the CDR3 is TGCGCCAGCAGCACGGGACTGATGAACACTGGAGCTTTCTTT. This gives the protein CASSTGLMNTGAFF.

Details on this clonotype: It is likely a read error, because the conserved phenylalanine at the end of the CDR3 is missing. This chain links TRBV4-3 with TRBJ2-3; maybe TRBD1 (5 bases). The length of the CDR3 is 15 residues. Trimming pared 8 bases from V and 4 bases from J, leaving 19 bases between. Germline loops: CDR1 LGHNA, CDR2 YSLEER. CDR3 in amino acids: CASQATENGADTQYL. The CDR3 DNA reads TGCGCCAGCCAAGCGACAGAGAATGGTGCAGATACGCAGTATCTC.

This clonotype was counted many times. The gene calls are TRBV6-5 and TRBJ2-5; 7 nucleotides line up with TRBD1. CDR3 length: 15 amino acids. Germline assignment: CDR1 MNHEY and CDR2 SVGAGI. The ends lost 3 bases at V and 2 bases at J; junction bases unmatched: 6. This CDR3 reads CASSYGTEHQETQYF. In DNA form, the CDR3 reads TGTGCCAGCAGTTATGGGACAGAACATCAAGAGACCCAGTACTTC.

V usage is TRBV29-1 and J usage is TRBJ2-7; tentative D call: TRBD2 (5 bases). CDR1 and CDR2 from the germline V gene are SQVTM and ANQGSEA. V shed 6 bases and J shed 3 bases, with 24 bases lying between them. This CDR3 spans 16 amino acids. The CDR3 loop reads CSVGCFDGGRSYEQYF. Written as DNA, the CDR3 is TGCAGCGTAGGATGTTTCGATGGCGGGCGGAGCTACGAGCAGTACTTC.

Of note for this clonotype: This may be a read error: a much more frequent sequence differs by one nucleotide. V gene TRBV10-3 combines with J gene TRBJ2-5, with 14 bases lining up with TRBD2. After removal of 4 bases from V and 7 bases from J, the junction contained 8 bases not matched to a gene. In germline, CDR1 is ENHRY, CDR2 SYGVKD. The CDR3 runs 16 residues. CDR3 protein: CAISGGLAGVRGTQYF. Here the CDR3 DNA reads TGTGCCATCAGTGGGGGACTAGCGGGAGTACGGGGGACCCAGTACTTC.

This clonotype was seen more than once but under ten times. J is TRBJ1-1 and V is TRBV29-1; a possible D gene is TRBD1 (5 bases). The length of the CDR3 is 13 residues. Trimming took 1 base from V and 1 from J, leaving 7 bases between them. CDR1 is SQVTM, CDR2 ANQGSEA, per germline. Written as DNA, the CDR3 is TGCAGCGTTGAAGGGCAGGGGAACACTGAAGCTTTCTTT. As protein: CSVEGQGNTEAFF. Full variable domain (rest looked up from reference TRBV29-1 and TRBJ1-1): SAVISQKPSRDICQRGTSLTIQCQVDSQVTMMFWYRQQPGQSLTLIATANQGSEATYESGFVIDKFPISRPNLTFSTLTVSNMSPEDSSIYLCSVEGQGNTEAFFGQGTRLTVV.

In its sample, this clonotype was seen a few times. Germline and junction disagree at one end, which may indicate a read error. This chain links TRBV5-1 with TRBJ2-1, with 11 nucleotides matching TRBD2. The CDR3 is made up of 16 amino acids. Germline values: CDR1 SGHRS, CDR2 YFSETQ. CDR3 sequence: CASSLYIAGGSGGQFF. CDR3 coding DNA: TGCGCCAGTAGCTTGTATATAGCGGGAGGGTCCGGTGGGCAGTTCTTC. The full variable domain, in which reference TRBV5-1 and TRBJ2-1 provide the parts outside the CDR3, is KAGVTQTPRYLIKTRGQQVTLSCSPISGHRSVSWYQQTPGQGLQFLFEYFSETQRNKGNFPGRFSGRQFSNSRSEMNVSTLELGDSALYLCASSLYIAGGSGGQFFGPGTRLTVL.

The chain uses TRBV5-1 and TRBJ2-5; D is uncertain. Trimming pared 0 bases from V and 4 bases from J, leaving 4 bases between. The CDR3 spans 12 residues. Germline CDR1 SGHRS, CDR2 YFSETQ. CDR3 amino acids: CASSLGVETQYF. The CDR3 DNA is TGCGCCAGCAGCTTGGGGGTAGAGACCCAGTACTTC.

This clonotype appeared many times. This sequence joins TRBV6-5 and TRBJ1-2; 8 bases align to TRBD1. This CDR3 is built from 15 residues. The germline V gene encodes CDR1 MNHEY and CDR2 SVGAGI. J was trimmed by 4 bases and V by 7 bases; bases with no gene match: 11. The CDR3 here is CASKDATGVVYGYTF. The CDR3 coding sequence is TGTGCCAGCAAAGATGCGACAGGGGTAGTCTATGGCTACACCTTC.

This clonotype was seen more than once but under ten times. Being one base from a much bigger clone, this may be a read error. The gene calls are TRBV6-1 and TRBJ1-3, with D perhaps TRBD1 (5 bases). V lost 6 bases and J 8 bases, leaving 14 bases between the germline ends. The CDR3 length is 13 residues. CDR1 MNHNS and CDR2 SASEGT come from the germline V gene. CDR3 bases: TGTGCCAGCAGCCTGACGGGGGGGGACACCATATATTTT. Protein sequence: CASSLTGGDTIYF.

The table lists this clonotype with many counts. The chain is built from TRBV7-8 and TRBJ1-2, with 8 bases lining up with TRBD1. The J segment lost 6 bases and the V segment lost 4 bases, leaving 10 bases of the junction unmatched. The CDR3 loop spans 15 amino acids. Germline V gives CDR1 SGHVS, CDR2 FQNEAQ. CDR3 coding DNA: TGTGCCAGCAGCTCCAGGACAGGGCTTGGAAATGGCTACACCTTC. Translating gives CASSSRTGLGNGYTF. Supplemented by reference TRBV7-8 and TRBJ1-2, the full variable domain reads GAGVSQSPRYKVAKRGQDVALRCDPISGHVSLFWYQQALGQGPEFLTYFQNEAQLDKSGLPSDRFFAERPEGSVSTLKIQRTQQEDSAVYLCASSSRTGLGNGYTFGSGTRLTVV.

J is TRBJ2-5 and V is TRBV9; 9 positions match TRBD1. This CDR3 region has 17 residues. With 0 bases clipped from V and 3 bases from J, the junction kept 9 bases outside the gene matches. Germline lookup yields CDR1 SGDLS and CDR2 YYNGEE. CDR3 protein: CASSVDSGQGIKETQYF. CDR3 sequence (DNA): TGTGCCAGCAGCGTAGATTCGGGACAGGGAATTAAAGAGACCCAGTACTTC.

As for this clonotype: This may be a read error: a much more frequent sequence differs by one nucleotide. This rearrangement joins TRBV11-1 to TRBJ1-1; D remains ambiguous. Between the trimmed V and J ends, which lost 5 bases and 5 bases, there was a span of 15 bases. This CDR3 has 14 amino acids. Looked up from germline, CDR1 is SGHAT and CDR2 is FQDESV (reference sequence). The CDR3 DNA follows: TGTGCCAGCAGCACAACCGGTTCCGTAACTGAAGCTTTCTTT. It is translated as CASSTTGSVTEAFF.

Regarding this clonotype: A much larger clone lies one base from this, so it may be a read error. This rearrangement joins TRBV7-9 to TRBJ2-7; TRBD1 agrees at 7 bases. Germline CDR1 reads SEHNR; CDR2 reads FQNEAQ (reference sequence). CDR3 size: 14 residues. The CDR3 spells CSSSSPTGSGEQYF. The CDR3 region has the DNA TGTTCCAGCAGCTCTCCGACAGGGTCGGGAGAGCAGTACTTC.